One and the same sample provided the 32 T cell receptor beta chains below, sequenced in a study of siplizumab effects on memory and regulatory T cells. The table came from immunoSEQ multiplex PCR; TCRdb's copy has only in-frame clones and leaves some out. Altogether some 62,000 clones are present, roughly 80% being singletons, with the ten largest covering roughly 3.8%. Sequenced: memory CD4+ T cells sorted from blood. These receptors all come from a human donor in good health.

In regard to this clone: The sample contains more than one DNA sequence encoding this CDR3. The rearrangement joins TRBV2 to TRBJ1-1; D is possibly TRBD1 (6 bases). CDR1 is SNHLY and CDR2 is FYNNEI in the germline V gene. The CDR3 loop spans 14 amino acids. V gave up 6 bases and J gave up 0 bases, with 11 bases separating them. This CDR3 is CASRSDRLNTEAFF. The CDR3 DNA reads TGTGCCAGCAGGTCGGACAGACTGAACACTGAAGCTTTCTTT.

The rearrangement uses TRBV7-9 and TRBJ2-7; D gene unclear. V dropped 2 bases and J dropped 3 bases, with 17 bases sitting between them. The CDR3 length is 16 residues. Germline V gives CDR1 SEHNR, CDR2 FQNEAQ (reference sequence). CDR3 loop: CASSLSEGIAGYEQYF. The CDR3 DNA is TGTGCCAGCAGCTTAAGTGAAGGGATAGCCGGCTACGAGCAGTACTTC.

This chain connects TRBV28 to TRBJ2-1; tentative D call: TRBD1 (6 bases). The CDR3 extends over 12 amino acids. The germline V gene encodes CDR1 MDHEN and CDR2 SYDVKM. V was clipped by 7 bases and J by 6 bases, with 10 bases between them. The CDR3 here is CASTLQGNEQFF. Here the CDR3 DNA reads TGTGCCAGCACCCTACAGGGCAATGAGCAGTTCTTC.

The chain couples TRBV5-4 to TRBJ1-2; D not certain. The CDR3 sequence is 13 residues long. With 1 base removed from V and 7 bases from J, the gap between germline ends came to 11 bases. Germline V gene lookup returns CDR1 SGHNT and CDR2 YYREEE (reference sequence). CDR3 in amino acids: CASSLRRMGGYTF. The CDR3 nucleotides read TGTGCCAGCAGCTTGCGGAGAATGGGTGGCTACACCTTC.

The gene calls are TRBV19 and TRBJ2-3; tentatively, D is TRBD1 (6 bases). The V and J ends lost 6 bases and 2 bases respectively, with 9 bases between them. The CDR3 has 13 residues. Germline V lookup: CDR1 LNHDA, CDR2 SQIVND (reference sequence). The CDR3, as DNA: TGTGCCAGTAGGCTGGGGGCCACAGATACGCAGTATTTT. It is translated as CASRLGATDTQYF.

The chain links TRBV7-2 to TRBJ1-5, with 10 bases fitting TRBD1. Germline CDR1 reads SGHTA; CDR2 reads FQGNSA. The trim removed 4 bases at V and 6 bases at J, leaving 3 bases unmatched. The CDR3 has 14 amino acids. The CDR3 spells CASSSTGGSQPQHF. The CDR3 DNA reads as TGTGCCAGCAGCTCGACAGGGGGCAGTCAGCCCCAGCATTTT.

This rearrangement joins TRBV7-8 to TRBJ2-5; 12 bases align to TRBD2. TRBJ2-7 matches the DNA end more closely, so the J call is doubtful. The CDR3 loop spans 17 amino acids. Germline CDR1 reads SGHVS; CDR2 reads FQNEAQ. The CDR3: CASSLGRLAGAPSEQYF. The CDR3 DNA sequence: TGTGCCAGCAGCTTAGGTCGACTAGCGGGAGCTCCATCCGAGCAGTACTTC.

This rearrangement joins TRBV11-2 to TRBJ2-3; possible D gene TRBD1, 6 bases. V lost 5 bases, J lost 6 bases, and 21 bases lay in between. The CDR3 is 16 amino acids. The V gene's germline CDR1 is SGHAT and CDR2 FQNNGV. The chain's CDR3 is CASSPYPRDKTDTQYF. The CDR3 bases are TGTGCCAGCAGCCCTTACCCGAGGGACAAGACGGATACGCAGTATTTT.

The chain couples TRBV7-8 to TRBJ2-7; the D gene is possibly TRBD2 (6 bases). Trimming removed 7 bases at V and 3 bases at J, with 16 bases between. The CDR3 totals 14 residues. Germline V gene lookup returns CDR1 SGHVS and CDR2 FQNEAQ. In nucleotides, the CDR3 is TGTGCCAGCACTCGGGGGTCCGGGGGCTACGAGCAGTACTTC. Its protein product is CASTRGSGGYEQYF.

This chain joins TRBV19 and TRBJ2-7; 10 bases fit TRBD1. This CDR3 is built from 15 residues. CDR1 is LNHDA and CDR2 is SQIVND in the germline V gene (reference sequence). After removal of 7 bases from V and 3 bases from J, the junction contained 9 bases not matched to a gene. The CDR3 nucleotides are TGTGCCAGTACATTAGGACAGGGGGGTTTCTACGAGCAGTACTTC. This gives the protein CASTLGQGGFYEQYF.

This clone came up once. This chain connects TRBV13 to TRBJ2-5; 14 bases align to TRBD2. Germline V gives CDR1 PRHDT, CDR2 FYEKMQ (reference sequence). The CDR3 consists of 17 residues. The J segment lost 5 bases and the V segment lost 5 bases, leaving 10 bases of the junction unmatched. The chain's CDR3 is CASSLWTSGGPSETQYF. CDR3 coding DNA: TGTGCCAGCAGCCTATGGACTAGCGGGGGGCCGTCCGAGACCCAGTACTTC.

The chain employs TRBV11-3 and TRBJ2-7; tentative D call: TRBD1 (5 bases). The V and J ends lost 5 bases and 2 bases respectively, with 16 bases between them. This CDR3 region has 15 residues. The germline V gene encodes CDR1 SGHNT and CDR2 YENEEA. In nucleotides, the CDR3 is TGTGCCAGCAGCCGAAATGACAGAAGGCCCTACGAGCAGTACTTC. This sequence encodes CASSRNDRRPYEQYF.

The chain recombines TRBV14 with TRBJ1-1, with 7 bases identical to TRBD1. Germline V gene sequence: CDR1 SGHDN, CDR2 FVKESK. Losses at the gene ends were 6 bases for V and 5 bases for J; bases not matched to a gene: 6. The CDR3 has 13 amino acids. The CDR3 spells CASSLQGRTEAFF. In DNA form, the CDR3 reads TGTGCCAGCAGTCTACAGGGGAGGACTGAAGCTTTCTTT.

The chain links TRBV5-4 to TRBJ2-7, with D perhaps TRBD2 (6 bases). Germline V gene sequence: CDR1 SGHNT, CDR2 YYREEE (reference sequence). V lost 9 bases, J lost 5 bases, and 18 bases lay in between. The CDR3 has 13 residues. The CDR3 reads CATSMGLHNEQYF. The CDR3 coding sequence is TGTGCCACCTCCATGGGACTGCACAACGAGCAGTACTTC.

The V and J genes are TRBV7-9 and TRBJ1-1, with 8 positions matching TRBD1. J lost 1 base, V lost 4 bases, and 5 bases had no gene match. The CDR3 length is 15 residues. The germline gives CDR1 SEHNR, CDR2 FQNEAQ (reference sequence). CDR3 loop: CASSSGQGTNTEAFF. CDR3 DNA sequence: TGTGCCAGCAGCTCCGGACAGGGAACGAACACTGAAGCTTTCTTT.

This clone was seen only once. The V call is TRBV7-9, the J call TRBJ2-2; no definite D call. The germline V and J ends were trimmed by 0 bases and 3 bases, with 11 bases remaining between them. This CDR3 is built from 16 residues. The germline CDR1 and CDR2 sequences are SEHNR and FQNEAQ (reference sequence). The CDR3 is CASSLALGSDTGELFF. The CDR3 region has the DNA TGTGCCAGCAGCTTAGCGTTAGGGTCGGACACCGGGGAGCTGTTTTTT.

This rearrangement joins TRBV11-2 to TRBJ2-3; 9 bases match TRBD2. J was trimmed by 2 bases and V by 1 base; bases with no gene match: 7. Germline V gene data show CDR1 as SGHAT and CDR2 as FQNNGV. The CDR3 is 17 amino acids. CDR3 residues: CASSLVPGLATTDTQYF. CDR3 nucleotide sequence: TGTGCCAGCAGCTTAGTCCCGGGACTAGCAACCACAGATACGCAGTATTTT.

The chain has TRBV9 and TRBJ2-1, with D uncertain. Trimming stripped 4 bases from V and 5 bases from J, with 10 bases between. CDR1 and CDR2 from the germline V gene are SGDLS and YYNGEE. CDR3 length: 13 amino acids. CDR3 coding DNA: TGTGCCAGCAGCAAATCGGTTGACAATGAGCAGTTCTTC. This sequence encodes CASSKSVDNEQFF.

The chain carries TRBV6-6 and TRBJ1-1, with 8 bases matching TRBD1. Trimming took 3 bases from V and 1 from J; bases not matched to a gene: 1. The CDR3 length is 14 residues. The V gene's germline CDR1 is MNHNY and CDR2 SVGAGI (reference sequence). CDR3: CASSYGQGNTEAFF. The CDR3 coding sequence is TGTGCCAGCAGTTATGGACAGGGGAACACTGAAGCTTTCTTT.

This chain links TRBV29-1 with TRBJ2-5, with TRBD2 as a possible D gene (7 bases). The V gene lost 0 bases and the J gene lost 3 bases, with 17 bases spanning the gap. There are 16 residues in the CDR3. Germline V gene data show CDR1 as SQVTM and CDR2 as ANQGSEA. The CDR3 spells CSVEDGGGRIKETQYF. CDR3 nucleotide sequence: TGCAGCGTTGAAGATGGGGGGGGGCGAATCAAAGAGACCCAGTACTTC.

This chain joins TRBV6-6 and TRBJ2-7; TRBD1 is a possible D gene (6 bases). The CDR3 totals 14 residues. With 2 bases removed from V and 0 bases from J, the gap between germline ends came to 8 bases. Germline lookup yields CDR1 MNHNY and CDR2 SVGAGI (reference sequence). As DNA, the CDR3 is TGTGCCAGCAGTTACGACAGGACCTCCTACGAGCAGTACTTC. Protein product: CASSYDRTSYEQYF.

The chain recombines TRBV7-6 with TRBJ2-2; D not certain. The CDR3 is 13 amino acids. The germline V gene encodes CDR1 SGHVS and CDR2 FNYEAQ. The germline V and J ends were trimmed by 10 bases and 2 bases, with 11 bases remaining between them. The chain's CDR3 is CATQPLNTGELFF. CDR3 coding DNA: TGTGCCACCCAACCCTTAAACACCGGGGAGCTGTTTTTT.

The rearrangement links TRBV5-8 to TRBJ1-5; D gene unclear. The germline V and J ends were trimmed by 2 bases and 4 bases, with 7 bases remaining between them. Germline-derived CDR1 and CDR2 are SGHTS and YDEGEE. The CDR3 consists of 13 residues. The CDR3 spells CASSLYGNQPQHF. The CDR3 bases are TGTGCCAGCAGCTTATACGGGAATCAGCCCCAGCATTTT. The complete variable domain, with remaining parts taken from reference TRBV5-8 and TRBJ1-5, reads EAGVTQSPTHLIKTRGQQATLRCSPISGHTSVYWYQQALGLGLQFLLWYDEGEERNRGNFPPRFSGRQFPNYSSELNVNALELEDSALYLCASSLYGNQPQHFGDGTRLSIL.

The genes are TRBV5-1 and TRBJ2-3; D might be TRBD2 (6 bases). This CDR3 is built from 16 residues. Germline values: CDR1 SGHRS, CDR2 YFSETQ. Trimming left V 0 bases short and J 7 bases short, with 18 bases between. The CDR3 is CASSLEGLRGGNTQYF. The CDR3 coding sequence is TGCGCCAGCAGCTTGGAGGGACTCCGGGGTGGTAATACGCAGTATTTT. Using reference TRBV5-1 and TRBJ2-3 for the parts outside the CDR3, the full variable domain is KAGVTQTPRYLIKTRGQQVTLSCSPISGHRSVSWYQQTPGQGLQFLFEYFSETQRNKGNFPGRFSGRQFSNSRSEMNVSTLELGDSALYLCASSLEGLRGGNTQYFGPGTRLTVL.

J is TRBJ2-3 and V is TRBV10-2; TRBD2 agrees at 10 bases. The V gene end was trimmed by 10 bases and the J gene end by 8 bases; junction bases not matched to a gene: 12. Germline lookup yields CDR1 WSHSY and CDR2 SAAADI. This CDR3 region has 14 residues. CDR3 coding DNA: TGCGCCACCTCGGTAGACCTAGCGGGAGTTACGCAGTATTTT. It yields the protein CATSVDLAGVTQYF.

In regard to this clone: Other nucleotide sequences from this sample produce the same CDR3. This rearrangement joins TRBV28 to TRBJ2-4; no firm D call. This CDR3 region has 12 residues. The V end lost 6 bases, the J end lost 7 bases, and 10 bases lay between the germline ends. CDR1 is MDHEN, CDR2 SYDVKM, per germline. CDR3 sequence reads: CASSRTRNIQYF. DNA of the CDR3: TGTGCCAGCAGCCGAACCAGGAACATTCAGTACTTC.

The gene calls are TRBV15 and TRBJ1-1; D gene uncertain. CDR3 length: 14 residues. V dropped 3 bases and J dropped 8 bases, with 16 bases sitting between them. Per the germline V gene, CDR1 is LNHNV and CDR2 is YYDKDF (reference sequence). CDR3 amino acids: CATSREPALGEAFF. The CDR3 region has the DNA TGTGCCACCAGCAGGGAACCGGCTTTAGGAGAAGCTTTCTTT.

This chain joins TRBV28 and TRBJ2-5; D might be TRBD2 (6 bases). Deletions cut 8 bases from V and 5 bases from J, with 18 bases between. Looked up from germline, CDR1 is MDHEN and CDR2 is SYDVKM. This CDR3 spans 14 amino acids. CDR3 loop: CASSWPGEEETQYF. The CDR3 DNA sequence: TGTGCCAGCTCCTGGCCGGGAGAGGAGGAGACCCAGTACTTC.

This clone was counted a single time. The V and J genes are TRBV4-1 and TRBJ2-7; 10 positions match TRBD2. After removal of 3 bases from V and 0 bases from J, the junction contained 2 bases not matched to a gene. The CDR3 is 15 amino acids. Germline CDR1 is MGHRA and CDR2 is YSYEKL. The CDR3 region is CASSHPSGGSYEQYF. Here the CDR3 DNA reads TGCGCCAGCAGCCACCCTAGCGGGGGCTCCTACGAGCAGTACTTC.

The rearrangement links TRBV2 to TRBJ2-5, with TRBD2 as a possible D gene (6 bases). The CDR3 loop spans 13 amino acids. Trimming pared 6 bases from V and 5 bases from J, leaving 13 bases between. Germline V CDR1 and CDR2: SNHLY, FYNNEI. The CDR3 spells CASRKDYRETQYF. CDR3 nucleotides: TGTGCCAGCAGGAAGGACTATAGGGAGACCCAGTACTTC. The full variable domain, rest sourced from reference TRBV2 and TRBJ2-5, is EPEVTQTPSHQVTQMGQEVILRCVPISNHLYFYWYRQILGQKVEFLVSFYNNEISEKSEIFDDQFSVERPDGSNFTLKIRSTKLEDSAMYFCASRKDYRETQYFGPGTRLLVL.

This clone was counted a few times. The genes are TRBV6-1 and TRBJ2-7, with 8 bases identical to TRBD1. The CDR3 length is 15 residues. Germline CDR1 reads MNHNS; CDR2 reads SASEGT. V shed 1 base and J 10 bases; nucleotides not matched to a gene: 12. CDR3 nucleotide sequence: TGTGCCAGCAGTGAAGACCGAATTTCAGGGGGCCTCCAGTACTTC. This codes for CASSEDRISGGLQYF.

The chain uses TRBV7-2 and TRBJ2-3; 8 nucleotides align to TRBD2. This CDR3 spans 15 amino acids. V was pared by 1 base and J by 1 base, with 1 base of the junction left unmatched. The germline V gene encodes CDR1 SGHTA and CDR2 FQGNSA. For the CDR3, the DNA is TGTGCCAGCAGCTTAGGACTAGCGCGCACAGATACGCAGTATTTT. Protein sequence: CASSLGLARTDTQYF. Drawing the rest from reference TRBV7-2 and TRBJ2-3, the complete variable domain is GAGVSQSPSNKVTEKGKDVELRCDPISGHTALYWYRQSLGQGLEFLIYFQGNSAPDKSGLPSDRFSAERTGGSVSTLTIQRTQQEDSAVYLCASSLGLARTDTQYFGPGTRLTVL.